This T cell receptor beta chain was recorded in a study of CD4+ T cells in melanoma. Study-level results: CD8+ T cell, macrophage and B cell function reportedly correlated with neoantigen-specific CD4+ T cells. Diverse differentiation states were reported for melanoma neoantigen-specific CD4+ T cells.

On this clone: Its specificity is not known.

The CDR3 has 15 amino acids. V gave up 0 bases and J gave up 1 base; unmatched junction bases: 4. CDR1 is SGHDT, CDR2 YYEEEE, per germline. The data were produced by immunoSEQ multiplex PCR, yet TCRdb's version contains in-frame clones alone and is incomplete. This table has over 130,000 clones, about nine tenths appearing once. The sequence came from a human donor with melanoma. The chain uses TRBV5-6 and TRBJ2-7; 7 bases fit TRBD1. The CDR3 coding sequence is TGTGCCAGCAGCTTGGTAGAGGGGGCTTCCTACGAGCAGTACTTC. It specifies CASSLVEGASYEQYF.